This T cell receptor (beta chain) is from a study of blood T cell repertoires in COVID-19 (dated by TCRdb to the early 2020s). About the investigation overall: Collaborator samples came from the United States, Italy and Spain and covered acute and convalescent phases of COVID-19. The material from the prospective study consisted of cDNA or gDNA derived from T cells, B-cell-depleted T cells, or PBMCs. The dataset comprised deeply sampled blood TCRbeta repertoires from subjects exposed to, actively infected with, or recovered from COVID-19. The repertoires were released in a freely available public database meant as a resource for research on the immune response to SARS-CoV-2. The samples were drawn from the first 160 participants of the ongoing ImmuneRACE study and from 1,254 subjects provided by 6 global collaborators. Sample metadata almost always included a de-identified subject ID, COVID-19 status, age in years and sex. HLA class I and class II types, where available, came from metadata supplied by the sample provider rather than from assay-based typing.

Enrolling through a virtual design, the prospective study's participants ranged in age from roughly 18 to 100 years and lived across 20 to 30 United States geographic areas. In the prospective study, cohorts were assigned on the basis of participant-reported clinical history obtained from a screening survey and a study questionnaire. For ImmuneRACE Cohort 3, a participant was defined as recovered based on two consecutive negative NP/OP PCR tests, clearance by a healthcare professional, or resolution of symptoms. In the prospective study, mobile phlebotomists collected whole blood, serum and a nasopharyngeal or oropharyngeal swab from each participant. Prospective study participants could optionally give additional blood draws and questionnaires over an approximately 2-month period. Before DNA extraction, blood samples from the prospective study were shipped at room temperature or frozen. TCRbeta CDR3 regions were amplified from genomic DNA using the immunoSEQ Assay, a bias-controlled multiplex PCR. Turning to the authors' computational methods: The number of nucleated cells in each sample was estimated from the amplification of reference gene primers within the assay. To quantify the absolute abundance of each unique TCRbeta CDR3 rearrangement, sequence reads were collapsed and filtered. For each sample, productive Simpson clonality was calculated as the square root of Simpson's diversity index over productive rearrangements. TCRdb took this table from immuneACCESS and kept in-frame rearrangements with V and J called. Such tables lack part of the clones; where checked against another copy, unresolved V genes explain under half of the gap, and the rest is unexplained. V and J calls and clone size are as listed in that table; D and trimming were resolved from the DNA. This sample has roughly 500,000 clones in its table, and roughly nine tenths of those were observed once. The ten largest clonotypes hold around 8% of the sample.

Between the V and J ends, shortened by 6 bases and 6 bases respectively, the junction contains 16 bases. Spanning cysteine to phenylalanine, the CDR3 consists of 14 amino acids. The DNA shown is the 42-base CDR3, in frame from base 1. Reading the germline V gene gives CDR1 MNHEY and CDR2 SVGAGI. Study-wide conclusions, independent of this receptor: The amount of clinical and demographic metadata varied by source and participant and was provided uncurated.

For this clone: The antigen this receptor binds is unknown. Per-nucleotide qualities are absent, and no much larger clonotype sits a single base away.

This chain is built from TRBV6-5 and TRBJ2-3; the D gene cannot be named for sure. Sequenced sample: PBMCs or T cells enriched from blood (not recorded which). The sequence derives from a woman in her fifties or sixties who had recovered from COVID-19. The CDR3 amino acid sequence is: CASSRTRNSDTQYF. At the DNA level, the sequence is TGTGCCAGCAGCCGAACCCGGAATAGCGATACGCAGTATTTT.